The 4 T cell receptor beta chains below were found in one sample sequenced in a study of T cell repertoires in cytomegalovirus infection. MiXCR, run by TCRdb on the reads, gives a single entry per CDR3 protein. Of 600,000 to 700,000 distinct CDR3 sequences listed, approximately 33% are singletons. These receptors lack a known antigen. This specimen consisted of cultured PBMCs, obtained from culture after CMV antigen stimulation. The source is a human donor in good health (CMV status not recorded). Some clones in this sample may be carry-over from other donors' samples.

This clonotype was observed a few times. The V call is TRBV4-2, the J call TRBJ2-7; maybe TRBD2 (6 bases). Germline assignment: CDR1 LGHNA and CDR2 YNFKEQ. The CDR3 covers 14 residues. Trimming left V 1 base short and J 6 bases short, with 13 bases between. CDR3 region: CASSQARRAAEQYF. For the CDR3, the DNA is TGTGCCAGCAGCCAAGCCCGGAGGGCTGCCGAGCAGTACTTC.

This clonotype occurred a few times. The chain carries TRBV19 and TRBJ2-2, with D unresolved. V was pared by 3 bases and J by 1 base, with 12 bases between. Per germline, CDR1 LNHDA and CDR2 SQIVND (reference sequence). This CDR3 has 16 residues. DNA for the CDR3: TGTGCCAGTAGTATTGATTCAGTGATGAACACCGGGGAGCTGTTTTTT. This gives the protein CASSIDSVMNTGELFF. The full variable domain, its missing parts supplied by reference TRBV19 and TRBJ2-2, is DGGITQSPKYLFRKEGQNVTLSCEQNLNHDAMYWYRQDPGQGLRLIYYSQIVNDFQKGDIAEGYSVSREKKESFPLTVTSAQKNPTAFYLCASSIDSVMNTGELFFGEGSRLTVL.

The chain is built from TRBV7-6 and TRBJ1-1, with D hard to call. Germline V gene lookup returns CDR1 SGHVS and CDR2 FNYEAQ. The V gene lost 3 bases and the J gene lost 8 bases, with 13 bases spanning the gap. This CDR3 region has 13 residues. CDR3 in DNA: TGTGCCAGCAGCTTCAGTTTAGGGATAGAAGCTTTCTTT. Its protein is CASSFSLGIEAFF.

This rearrangement joins TRBV7-4 to TRBJ2-2; 7 bases map to TRBD1. This CDR3 is 13 amino acids long. J was trimmed by 7 bases and V by 11 bases; bases with no gene match: 10. Germline CDR1 and CDR2: SGHVT and SQSDAQ. This CDR3 is CAGMGTVLGELFF. CDR3 DNA sequence: TGTGCCGGTATGGGGACAGTACTCGGGGAGCTGTTTTTT.